A single sample gave rise to the 10 T cell receptor beta chains below, sequenced in a study of CD8 T cells in Susac syndrome. It was with random hexamers that 0.5 to 1 ug RNA was reverse transcribed. One entry per CDR3 protein results from TCRdb running MiXCR on the immunoSEQ multiplex PCR reads. The data show 100,000 to 150,000 distinct CDR3 sequences, about 94% seen once. The sample was CD8+ T cells from PBMCs. Receptors were obtained from a human donor with Susac syndrome.

The J gene is TRBJ1-1, the V gene TRBV6-1; D perhaps matches TRBD1 (6 bases). Germline CDR1 is MNHNS and CDR2 is SASEGT. The V and J ends lost 3 bases and 0 bases respectively, with 14 bases between them. This CDR3 is 16 amino acids long. CDR3 region: CASSELKGDMNTEAFF. As DNA, the CDR3 is TGTGCCAGCAGTGAGTTAAAGGGGGACATGAACACTGAAGCTTTCTTT.

V is TRBV29-1 and J is TRBJ2-3; 9 nucleotides line up with TRBD2. Looked up from germline, CDR1 is SQVTM and CDR2 is ANQGSEA. The CDR3 length is 14 residues. V was pared by 8 bases and J by 0 bases, with 6 bases of the junction left unmatched. CDR3 nucleotide sequence: TGCAGCCATGGACTAGCGTATAGCACAGATACGCAGTATTTT. Translated, it gives CSHGLAYSTDTQYF.

V and J are TRBV13 and TRBJ2-7; 9 positions match TRBD2. Germline V gives CDR1 PRHDT, CDR2 FYEKMQ (reference sequence). The junction had 3 bases not matched to a gene; V was cut back by 6 bases and J by 3 bases. The CDR3 covers 13 residues. The CDR3 coding sequence is TGTGCCAGCAGGGCTAGCGGGGACTACGAGCAGTACTTC. Protein sequence: CASRASGDYEQYF. Combining the CDR3 with reference TRBV13 and TRBJ2-7 gives the whole variable domain AAGVIQSPRHLIKEKRETATLKCYPIPRHDTVYWYQQGPGQDPQFLISFYEKMQSDKGSIPDRFSAQQFSDYHSELNMSSLELGDSALYFCASRASGDYEQYFGPGTRLTVT.

This sequence joins TRBV20-1 and TRBJ1-2; D gene uncertain. CDR1 DFQATT and CDR2 SNEGSKA come from the germline V gene (reference sequence). The CDR3 length is 15 residues. V lost 0 bases, J lost 4 bases, and 15 bases lay in between. The CDR3 region has the DNA TGCAGTGCTAGAGAACCGTCCCGGGGTCCCTATGGCTACACCTTC. It specifies CSAREPSRGPYGYTF.

V usage is TRBV29-1 and J usage is TRBJ2-6; D could derive from TRBD1 or TRBD2 (5 bases each). Germline V gene data show CDR1 as SQVTM and CDR2 as ANQGSEA. CDR3 size: 14 residues. The V end was cut by 6 bases, the J end by 2 bases, with 11 bases between. CDR3 sequence: CSVEGTAGANVLTF. The CDR3, as DNA: TGCAGCGTAGAGGGGACGGCTGGGGCCAACGTCCTGACTTTC.

The J gene is TRBJ1-6, the V gene TRBV9, with D unclear. There are 15 residues in the CDR3. The ends were cut back, 3 bases at V and 11 bases at J, with 18 bases in the middle. CDR1 is SGDLS and CDR2 is YYNGEE in the germline V gene. This CDR3 is CASSEEAQVATPLHF. For the CDR3, the DNA is TGTGCCAGCAGCGAGGAGGCCCAGGTTGCGACACCCCTCCACTTT.

The rearrangement joins TRBV4-1 to TRBJ1-2, with a possible D match to TRBD1 (6 bases). The germline V gene encodes CDR1 MGHRA and CDR2 YSYEKL. This CDR3 is 15 amino acids long. Trimming took off 0 bases at V and 2 bases at J, with 10 bases between the two ends. The CDR3 sequence is CASSQDPGVNYGYTF. The CDR3 DNA is TGCGCCAGCAGCCAAGACCCAGGGGTGAACTATGGCTACACCTTC.

This clonotype was seen a single time. The V gene is TRBV12-3 or TRBV12-4, the J gene TRBJ1-1; D is unclear. The CDR3 is 14 amino acids. V was shortened by 4 bases and J by 1 base, with 10 bases between the two germline ends. The CDR3 is CASSSAESNTEAFF. The CDR3 DNA is TGTGCCAGCAGTTCGGCCGAGTCGAACACTGAAGCTTTCTTT.

The chain couples TRBV5-1 to TRBJ1-2, with 8 bases matching TRBD1. V trimming: 6 bases; J trimming: 3 bases; junction bases outside the gene matches: 7. The germline V gene has CDR1 SGHRS and CDR2 YFSETQ. The CDR3 has 14 amino acids. CDR3 loop: CASTSTGVDYGYTF. CDR3 DNA sequence: TGCGCCAGCACCTCGACAGGGGTGGACTATGGCTACACCTTC.

CDR3 DNA sequence: TGTGCCAGCAATCCCTGGACGGGGGAGACCCAGTACTTC. Translated, it gives CASNPWTGETQYF. The chain uses TRBV2 and TRBJ2-5, with D perhaps TRBD2 (5 bases). Germline V gives CDR1 SNHLY, CDR2 FYNNEI. The CDR3 runs to 13 residues. V lost 7 bases and J lost 5, with 14 bases in between.